This entry concerns a single TCR delta chain. The antigen remains undetermined. The sample is drawn from a study of Vδ1+ human thymocytes. Study results and limitations: Thymic TRG and TRD repertoires appeared highly polyclonal.

The CDR3 sequence is 19 residues long. The V gene's germline CDR1 is TSWWSYY and CDR2 QGS. V lost 0 bases and J 6 bases, leaving 23 bases between the germline ends. Sequences come from RNA converted to cDNA by reverse transcription. Multiplex PCR used pooled V-gene forward primers and a constant-region reverse primer to amplify CDR3s. TCRdb reran clone calling via CATT on the multiplex PCR reads. This repertoire shows under 80,000 delta-chain clones, more than 30% found once; its top ten account for 0.2% to 0.3%. The genes are TRDV1 and TRDJ2; D tentatively fits TRDD2 or TRDD3 (5 bases each). Sequencing used Vdelta1+ gamma-delta thymocytes from the thymus. Stated subset: FACS-sorted CD3+ TCRalphabeta- TCRVdelta1+ TCRVdelta2- thymocytes. This clonotype originated in a boy under three years old who had congenital heart surgery. The CDR3 DNA reads TGTGCTCTTGGGGAACTTCCGCCTACGCCGGGGGCTCGGGCAGCACAACTCTTCTTT. Translating it yields CALGELPPTPGARAAQLFF.